Listed below are T cell receptor beta chains from one sample, sequenced in a study of vaccination and CD4 T cells after COVID-19. Their recognized antigens are unknown. TCRdb redid the calling of the PCR reads with MiXCR, one entry per CDR3 protein. The table records about 14,000 distinct CDR3 sequences, 27% of them present only once. The material sequenced was CD4+ T cells from blood, cultured in vitro. Receptors originate from a human donor who had recovered from COVID-19. CDR3s include the opening cysteine and the closing phenylalanine or tryptophan. The D gene is left open where the match is weak. For some rows the clone size is stated as once, few or many, or as a class when expanded; others skip it.

CDR3aa: CASTLRGLFEAFF; CDR3nt: TGTGCCAGCACTCTCCGGGGGCTATTCGAAGCTTTCTTT; d_gene: .; j_gene: TRBJ1-1; v_gene: TRBV6-1; abundance: few
CDR3aa: CASSYSPGPQSGNTEAFF; CDR3nt: TGTGCCAGCAGTTACTCTCCAGGACCCCAATCGGGGAACACTGAAGCTTTCTTT; d_gene: .; j_gene: TRBJ1-1; v_gene: TRBV6-5; abundance: .
CDR3aa: CASSRVVGAGGLSSFNEQFF; CDR3nt: TGTGCCAGCAGCCGAGTGGTGGGAGCGGGGGGCCTTAGCTCCTTCAATGAGCAGTTCTTC; d_gene: TRBD2; j_gene: TRBJ2-1; v_gene: TRBV6-1; abundance: .
CDR3aa: CAISEALLAKNIQYF; CDR3nt: TGTGCCATCAGTGAAGCCTTACTAGCCAAAAACATTCAGTACTTC; d_gene: .; j_gene: TRBJ2-4; v_gene: TRBV10-3; abundance: few
CDR3aa: CASRAAANTEAFF; CDR3nt: TGCGCCAGCCGGGCGGCGGCTAACACTGAAGCTTTCTTT; d_gene: .; j_gene: TRBJ1-1; v_gene: TRBV10-1; abundance: few
CDR3aa: CASSQDRGGGRETQYF; CDR3nt: TGCGCCAGCAGCCAAGATCGTGGTGGAGGGCGAGAGACCCAGTACTTC; d_gene: .; j_gene: TRBJ2-5; v_gene: TRBV4-1; abundance: .
CDR3aa: CASSRDSYEQYF; CDR3nt: TGTGCCAGCAGTAGAGACTCCTACGAGCAGTACTTC; d_gene: .; j_gene: TRBJ2-7; v_gene: TRBV6-1; abundance: .
CDR3aa: CASSRRVRTDTQYF; CDR3nt: TGCGCCAGCAGCCGAAGGGTCCGCACAGATACGCAGTATTTT; d_gene: .; j_gene: TRBJ2-3; v_gene: TRBV10-1; abundance: few
CDR3aa: CASTLGGAKNIQYF; CDR3nt: TGTGCCAGCACCCTAGGGGGGGCCAAAAACATTCAGTACTTC; d_gene: .; j_gene: TRBJ2-4; v_gene: TRBV12-3/TRBV12-4; abundance: .
CDR3aa: CSAKSTGYQPQHF; CDR3nt: TGCAGTGCTAAGTCTACGGGCTATCAGCCCCAGCATTTT; d_gene: .; j_gene: TRBJ1-5; v_gene: TRBV20-1; abundance: few